These 6 T cell receptor beta chains were sequenced from one sample in a study of T cell responses to AZD1222 COVID-19 vaccine (dated by TCRdb to about 2021). Library construction relied on the immunoSEQ multiplex PCR assay. What TCRdb holds here is the immuneACCESS table cut down to in-frame rearrangements. Part of the clones is not present; checked against another copy, under half of the missing clones reflect an unresolved V gene, and the others are unexplained. Recorded for this sample are 150,000 to 180,000 clones; 90% of them occurred a single time. The top ten hold approximately 17% of the sample. The time point label corresponds to: baseline before first vaccination. The specimen comprised peripheral blood, sampled on day 0 of AZD1222 vaccination. The receptors here all came from an adult in good health.

This chain links TRBV5-6 with TRBJ1-1; D uncertain. Germline V gives CDR1 SGHDT, CDR2 YYEEEE. Trimming shortened V by 1 base and J by 0 bases, and 7 bases separated the two germline ends. There are 14 residues in the CDR3. Written as DNA, the CDR3 is TGTGCCAGCAGCTTGTACGGCGTGAACACTGAAGCTTTCTTT. Its protein is CASSLYGVNTEAFF.

A word on this clone: Sequence at one end of the junction differs from germline and may be a read error. The genes are TRBV7-7 and TRBJ2-7; D assignment may be TRBD1 or TRBD2 (6 bases each). There are 15 residues in the CDR3. The germline V gene encodes CDR1 SSHAT and CDR2 FNYEAQ (reference sequence). For the CDR3, the DNA is TGTGCTAGCAGCTCCCGTTGGGGGGCTTCCTACGAGCAGTACTTC. It encodes CASSSRWGASYEQYF.

The chain is built from TRBV5-6 and TRBJ1-3; 10 nucleotides match TRBD1. CDR3 length: 14 residues. V dropped 4 bases and J dropped 8; count of bases not matched to a gene: 6. Germline V gene sequence: CDR1 SGHDT, CDR2 YYEEEE. This CDR3 reads CASSEGQGVDTIYF. The CDR3 region has the DNA TGTGCCAGCAGCGAAGGACAGGGGGTGGACACCATATATTTT. Drawing the rest from reference TRBV5-6 and TRBJ1-3, the complete variable domain is DAGVTQSPTHLIKTRGQQVTLRCSPKSGHDTVSWYQQALGQGPQFIFQYYEEEERQRGNFPDRFSGHQFPNYSSELNVNALLLGDSALYLCASSEGQGVDTIYFGEGSWLTVV.

This clone was picked up one time. The CDR3 sequence is CAWSDPHTGGYTF. In DNA, the CDR3 is TGTGCCTGGAGTGACCCACATACTGGAGGCTACACCTTC. The chain recombines TRBV30 with TRBJ1-2; the D is unclear. Per germline, CDR1 GTSNPN and CDR2 SVGIG (reference sequence). Trimming shortened V by 1 base and J by 8 bases, and 14 bases separated the two germline ends. CDR3 length: 13 amino acids.

The sample holds one count of this clone. The V gene is TRBV4-1, the J gene TRBJ2-7; no clear D. Looked up from germline, CDR1 is MGHRA and CDR2 is YSYEKL. The CDR3 is made up of 13 amino acids. V shed 5 bases and J shed 3 bases, with 11 bases lying between them. In nucleotides, the CDR3 is TGCGCCAGCAGCGGCGTCGGGTACTACGAGCAGTACTTC. Protein product: CASSGVGYYEQYF.

J is TRBJ2-2 and V is TRBV6-5; possible D gene TRBD2, 6 bases. Germline V gene sequence: CDR1 MNHEY, CDR2 SVGAGI. The CDR3 is 15 residues long. The V and J ends lost 5 bases and 6 bases respectively, with 16 bases between them. CDR3 DNA sequence: TGTGCCAGCAGTCACCGGGGGACGGGGGCCGGGGAGCTGTTTTTT. Translation: CASSHRGTGAGELFF.